Sequencing of this TCR beta chain was carried out in a study of blood T cell repertoires in COVID-19. Across the whole study: The analysed material was cDNA or gDNA that came from T cells, B-cell-depleted T cells, or PBMCs.

Germline CDR1 is SGHTA and CDR2 is FQGNSA. V lost 5 bases to trimming and J lost 4 bases; unmatched junction nucleotides: 8. This CDR3 comprises 14 residues. Generated by immunoSEQ multiplex PCR, the TCRdb table keeps only in-frame clones and is missing some. The sample yields roughly 32,000 clones, roughly 85% seen once. This TCR came from a woman at least 80 years old with active or convalescent COVID-19. The chain joins TRBV7-2 to TRBJ2-7; 7 nucleotides match TRBD1. The specimen sequenced was peripheral blood. The CDR3 protein is CASSLGRGSYEQYF. Here the CDR3 DNA reads TGTGCCAGCAGCCTGGGCAGGGGGTCTTACGAGCAGTACTTC. Drawing the rest from reference TRBV7-2 and TRBJ2-7, the complete variable domain is GAGVSQSPSNKVTEKGKDVELRCDPISGHTALYWYRQSLGQGLEFLIYFQGNSAPDKSGLPSDRFSAERTGGSVSTLTIQRTQQEDSAVYLCASSLGRGSYEQYFGPGTRLTVT.